This T cell receptor beta chain was sequenced for a study of blood T cell repertoires in COVID-19. Study as a whole: PBMCs, B-cell-depleted T cells, or T cells were the source of the cDNA or gDNA that made up the material.

Trimming stripped 3 bases from V and 2 bases from J, with 6 bases between. Germline V lookup: CDR1 SGHNT, CDR2 YYREEE (reference sequence). CDR3 length: 12 residues. Clones were read by immunoSEQ multiplex PCR, and TCRdb kept only the in-frame ones, dropping some. This table has hundreds of thousands of clones, around 89% appearing once. The sequenced sample was PBMCs or T cells enriched from blood (not recorded which). The chain has TRBV5-4 and TRBJ2-7; D remains ambiguous. The receptor's source is a man aged 18 to 29 who had recovered from COVID-19. CDR3 sequence reads: CASSSDTYEQYF. The CDR3 nucleotides read TGTGCCAGCAGCTCAGACACCTACGAGCAGTACTTC.